The 20 T cell receptor beta chains presented below share a single source sample, sequenced in a study of blood T cell repertoires in COVID-19. Assay used: immunoSEQ multiplex PCR; TCRdb lists only in-frame clones, some missing. The sample has under 200,000 clones, roughly 80% seen once. Sequencing was performed on peripheral blood. The receptors stem from a woman aged 30 to 39 with acute or convalescent COVID-19.

V gene TRBV27 combines with J gene TRBJ2-7, with D perhaps TRBD2 (5 bases). Per the germline V gene, CDR1 is MNHEY and CDR2 is SMNVEV (reference sequence). The CDR3 sequence is 14 residues long. The ends were cut back, 1 base at V and 3 bases at J, with 10 bases in the middle. CDR3 sequence (DNA): TGTGCCAGCAGTTTATTAGCTGAGGGCTACGAGCAGTACTTC. It translates to CASSLLAEGYEQYF.

V is TRBV7-2 and J is TRBJ2-7; unclear D gene. The CDR3 extends over 13 amino acids. Looked up from germline, CDR1 is SGHTA and CDR2 is FQGNSA. Between the trimmed V and J ends, which lost 4 bases and 3 bases, there was a span of 10 bases. The CDR3 loop is CASSSSSGYEQYF. Here the CDR3 DNA reads TGTGCCAGCAGCTCCTCGTCGGGCTACGAGCAGTACTTC.

The V and J genes are TRBV30 and TRBJ2-7; 11 bases align to TRBD2. This CDR3 spans 16 amino acids. The germline V gene encodes CDR1 GTSNPN and CDR2 SVGIG (reference sequence). Trimming at V came to 1 base and at J to 5 bases, leaving 10 bases not matched to a gene. The CDR3: CAWSGLAGGGVHEQYF. The CDR3, as DNA: TGTGCCTGGAGTGGGCTAGCGGGGGGCGGCGTCCACGAGCAGTACTTC.

The chain uses TRBV27 and TRBJ1-1; tentative D call: TRBD1 (5 bases). Germline V gene sequence: CDR1 MNHEY, CDR2 SMNVEV (reference sequence). There are 11 residues in the CDR3. The V end was cut by 8 bases, the J end by 7 bases, with 11 bases between. The CDR3 DNA follows: TGTGCCAGCTGGGGGGTTAATGAAGCTTTCTTT. It translates to CASWGVNEAFF.

The J gene is TRBJ1-1, the V gene TRBV18; a possible D gene is TRBD1 (5 bases). Germline values: CDR1 KGHSH, CDR2 LQKENI. The CDR3 runs to 15 residues. The ends were cut back, 2 bases at V and 3 bases at J, with 13 bases in the middle. The CDR3 loop is CASSPSSGLDTEAFF. CDR3 in DNA: TGTGCCAGCTCACCAAGCTCAGGGCTTGACACTGAAGCTTTCTTT.

The chain couples TRBV24-1 to TRBJ2-2, with D perhaps TRBD2 (6 bases). This CDR3 comprises 16 residues. Germline values: CDR1 KGHDR, CDR2 SFDVKD. The germline V and J ends were trimmed by 4 bases and 1 base, with 12 bases remaining between them. For the CDR3, the DNA is TGTGCCACCAGTGACCGGGGGAGGTTGAACACCGGGGAGCTGTTTTTT. Its protein is CATSDRGRLNTGELFF.

This clone was counted a few times. The chain employs TRBV29-1 and TRBJ1-4; D is perhaps TRBD1 (5 bases). CDR3 length: 15 residues. Germline V gene lookup returns CDR1 SQVTM and CDR2 ANQGSEA. V lost 7 bases to trimming and J lost 4 bases, with 19 bases between them. The CDR3 region is CSAARPGGVNEKLFF. Written as DNA, the CDR3 is TGCAGCGCTGCCCGTCCCGGGGGGGTTAATGAAAAACTGTTTTTT.

The chain employs TRBV28 and TRBJ1-2, with 7 bases fitting TRBD1. The CDR3 sequence is 14 residues long. CDR1 and CDR2 from the germline V gene are MDHEN and SYDVKM. Trimming took 3 bases from V and 4 from J; bases not matched to a gene: 5. Here the CDR3 reads CASSFEGAAYGYTF. In DNA, the CDR3 is TGTGCCAGCAGTTTTGAGGGGGCGGCCTATGGCTACACCTTC.

The V call is TRBV18, the J call TRBJ2-6, with 11 nucleotides matching TRBD2. The CDR3 covers 18 residues. Germline CDR1 is KGHSH and CDR2 is LQKENI. V was pared by 0 bases and J by 4 bases, with 5 bases of the junction left unmatched. CDR3 residues: CASSPPRLAGPGANVLTF. The CDR3 DNA follows: TGTGCCAGCTCACCACCGAGACTAGCGGGACCAGGGGCCAACGTCCTGACTTTC.

The chain recombines TRBV11-2 with TRBJ2-4; TRBD1 matches 8 bases. Germline V gene sequence: CDR1 SGHAT, CDR2 FQNNGV. The CDR3 spans 18 residues. With V trimmed by 5 bases and J by 2 bases, 14 bases remained unmatched. The CDR3 protein is CASSPSPAGGRSKNIQYF. CDR3 DNA: TGTGCCAGCAGCCCCTCCCCCGCAGGGGGCCGATCCAAAAACATTCAGTACTTC.

V and J are TRBV6-4 and TRBJ2-3; a possible D gene is TRBD2 (6 bases). Deletions cut 2 bases from V and 2 bases from J, with 14 bases between. This CDR3 comprises 16 residues. CDR1 is MRHNA, CDR2 SNTAGT, per germline. CDR3 DNA sequence: TGTGCCAGCAGTGACGATAGCGGAAGGACCACAGATACGCAGTATTTT. Amino acid sequence: CASSDDSGRTTDTQYF.

In its sample, this clone was seen a few times. The V and J genes are TRBV12-3 or TRBV12-4 and TRBJ1-1; 8 bases line up with TRBD1. V gave up 5 bases and J gave up 4 bases; unmatched junction bases: 3. The CDR3 extends over 13 amino acids. The CDR3 nucleotides read TGTGCCAGCAGTGGGGACAGGCTCACTGAAGCTTTCTTT. This codes for CASSGDRLTEAFF.

V is TRBV19 and J is TRBJ2-1; 9 bases map to TRBD2. CDR1 and CDR2 from the germline V gene are LNHDA and SQIVND (reference sequence). The V segment lost 7 bases and the J segment 8 bases; nucleotides outside the gene matches: 18. The CDR3 sequence is 17 residues long. For the CDR3, the DNA is TGTGCCAGTATGTCCTTGGGGACTAGCAAAGGTTTGTATGAGCAGTTCTTC. Translating it yields CASMSLGTSKGLYEQFF. Using reference TRBV19 and TRBJ2-1 for the parts outside the CDR3, the full variable domain is DGGITQSPKYLFRKEGQNVTLSCEQNLNHDAMYWYRQDPGQGLRLIYYSQIVNDFQKGDIAEGYSVSREKKESFPLTVTSAQKNPTAFYLCASMSLGTSKGLYEQFFGPGTRLTVL.

The gene calls are TRBV7-9 and TRBJ1-2; 9 bases fit TRBD1. J was trimmed by 4 bases and V by 4 bases; bases with no gene match: 7. Germline CDR1 reads SEHNR; CDR2 reads FQNEAQ (reference sequence). The CDR3 consists of 15 residues. CDR3 protein: CASSSGQGSIYGYTF. DNA of the CDR3: TGTGCCAGCAGCTCAGGACAGGGGAGTATCTATGGCTACACCTTC.

This clone was found once. The rearrangement uses TRBV7-6 and TRBJ2-2; TRBD1 agrees at 11 bases. The CDR3 covers 15 residues. V was clipped by 5 bases and J by 7 bases; unmatched bases: 6. Germline V gene data show CDR1 as SGHVS and CDR2 as FNYEAQ. The CDR3 bases are TGTGCCAGCAGCACTGGACAGGGGGCTGGCGGGGAGCTGTTTTTT. This gives the protein CASSTGQGAGGELFF.

The chain joins TRBV19 to TRBJ1-5; D remains ambiguous. With 4 bases removed from V and 3 bases from J, the gap between germline ends came to 16 bases. CDR3 size: 16 residues. CDR1 and CDR2 from the germline V gene are LNHDA and SQIVND (reference sequence). As DNA, the CDR3 is TGTGCCAGTAGTAGCCCGACCCGAGGGAACAATCAGCCCCAGCATTTT. Encoded protein: CASSSPTRGNNQPQHF.

The gene calls are TRBV6-5 and TRBJ1-2; 7 nucleotides line up with TRBD1. V was pared by 9 bases and J by 5 bases, with 12 bases of the junction left unmatched. The CDR3 runs to 14 residues. CDR1 is MNHEY and CDR2 is SVGAGI in the germline V gene. For the CDR3, the DNA is TGTGCCAGTGCAGGGGGGTCGAGCCTTTATGGCTACACCTTC. Residues: CASAGGSSLYGYTF.

This chain joins TRBV7-8 and TRBJ2-7; D perhaps matches TRBD2 (5 bases). The ends were cut back, 0 bases at V and 0 bases at J, with 9 bases in the middle. CDR1 and CDR2 from the germline V gene are SGHVS and FQNEAQ. The CDR3 length is 15 residues. In DNA form, the CDR3 reads TGTGCCAGCAGCTTAGCGCGGGTCTTCTCCTACGAGCAGTACTTC. Its protein product is CASSLARVFSYEQYF.

Regarding this clone: The sample holds other DNA sequences that translate to the same CDR3. The chain has TRBV27 and TRBJ1-5; 7 positions match TRBD1. V dropped 8 bases and J dropped 3; count of bases not matched to a gene: 7. The CDR3 consists of 14 residues. Germline values: CDR1 MNHEY, CDR2 SMNVEV (reference sequence). The CDR3 loop is CASRGQLLNQPQHF. The CDR3 DNA reads TGTGCCAGCCGGGGACAGTTACTCAATCAGCCCCAGCATTTT.

The sample holds one count of this clone. This sequence joins TRBV19 and TRBJ2-7; TRBD1 matches at 7 bases. The germline V gene has CDR1 LNHDA and CDR2 SQIVND (reference sequence). The CDR3 has 14 amino acids. The junction had 11 bases not matched to a gene; V was cut back by 6 bases and J by 6 bases. The CDR3 protein is CASRPTGVVFEQYF. In DNA, the CDR3 is TGTGCCAGTAGACCCACAGGGGTGGTATTCGAGCAGTACTTC. The entire variable domain, with the rest obtained from reference TRBV19 and TRBJ2-7, is as follows: DGGITQSPKYLFRKEGQNVTLSCEQNLNHDAMYWYRQDPGQGLRLIYYSQIVNDFQKGDIAEGYSVSREKKESFPLTVTSAQKNPTAFYLCASRPTGVVFEQYFGPGTRLTVT.